This is a list of T cell receptor beta chains from one sample in a study of patients with pleural tuberculosis. MiXCR, applied by TCRdb to the reads, yields one record per CDR3 protein. Seen here are 45,000 to 60,000 distinct CDR3 sequences, about 6.8% observed once, and the top ten hold under 20%. The source is a human donor with pleural tuberculosis. Each CDR3 is given with its conserved first and last residue. A D gene is named only where the DNA matches it firmly. A row's size may be missing; if present it is once, few, many or a size class.

D gene	V gene	clone size	J gene	CDR3 protein	CDR3 DNA
TRBD2	TRBV20-1	many	TRBJ2-7	CSAGRTSGEQYF	TGCAGTGCTGGACGGACTAGCGGCGAGCAGTACTTC
.	TRBV20-1	many	TRBJ2-3	CSKVAATTDTQYF	TGCAGCAAAGTAGCGGCGACCACAGATACGCAGTATTTT
.	TRBV11-1	many	TRBJ1-5	CASSIDDQPQHF	TGTGCCAGCAGCATCGACGATCAGCCCCAGCATTTT
.	TRBV12-3/TRBV12-4	.	TRBJ1-2	CASNMGRGMGYTF	TGTGCCAGCAATATGGGACGAGGTATGGGCTACACCTTC
.	TRBV25-1	many	TRBJ1-3	CASKGVSSGNTIYF	TGTGCCAGCAAGGGAGTGAGCTCTGGAAACACCATATATTTT
.	TRBV6-1	many	TRBJ1-6	CASSRQQNSPLHF	TGTGCCAGCAGTAGACAGCAGAATTCACCCCTCCACTTT
TRBD1	TRBV24-1	many	TRBJ1-2	CATSDPGTGAGYTF	TGTGCCACCAGTGATCCCGGGACAGGGGCCGGCTACACCTTC
TRBD1	TRBV2	many	TRBJ2-7	CASTSQGDPGEQYF	TGTGCCAGTACTTCCCAGGGGGACCCGGGCGAGCAGTACTTC
.	TRBV5-1	many	TRBJ1-1	CASSLDGGGTEAFF	TGCGCCAGCAGCTTGGATGGAGGGGGCACTGAAGCTTTCTTT
.	TRBV11-2	few	TRBJ2-5	CASSFVGGSETQYF	TGTGCCAGCAGCTTCGTAGGGGGGTCCGAGACCCAGTACTTC
TRBD2	TRBV5-4	many	TRBJ2-7	CASSWETSGSNEQYF	TGTGCCAGCAGCTGGGAGACTAGCGGGTCCAACGAGCAGTACTTC
TRBD1	TRBV29-1	few	TRBJ1-2	CSVDSDRAHGYTF	TGCAGCGTTGACTCGGACAGGGCCCATGGCTACACCTTC
.	TRBV28	many	TRBJ1-1	CASRAQGNTEAFF	TGTGCCAGCAGGGCACAGGGAAACACTGAAGCTTTCTTT
TRBD2	TRBV2	.	TRBJ2-3	CASSFSGNPDTQYF	TGTGCCAGCAGTTTCAGCGGGAACCCAGATACGCAGTATTTT
.	TRBV18	few	TRBJ2-1	CASSEQGGEQFF	TGTGCCAGCTCTGAGCAGGGTGGGGAGCAGTTCTTC
TRBD1	TRBV10-3	many	TRBJ1-5	CAISDQGGLSNQPQHF	TGTGCCATCAGTGATCAGGGGGGGCTTAGCAATCAGCCCCAGCATTTT
.	TRBV13	many	TRBJ1-2	CASSLPGGRNNYGYTF	TGTGCCAGCAGCCTTCCGGGAGGCAGGAATAACTATGGCTACACCTTC
.	TRBV11-2	.	TRBJ2-3	CASSVLGLLADTQYF	TGTGCCAGCAGCGTTCTAGGACTTCTTGCAGATACGCAGTATTTT
.	TRBV18	many	TRBJ1-1	CASSPRDKNTEAFF	TGTGCCAGCTCACCCCGGGACAAGAACACTGAAGCTTTCTTT
.	TRBV5-6	.	TRBJ1-1	CASSSSLGTHRTEAFF	TGTGCCAGCAGCTCGAGTCTCGGGACACACAGAACTGAAGCTTTCTTT
TRBD1	TRBV11-2	few	TRBJ2-5	CASSANRGETQYF	TGTGCCAGCAGCGCAAACAGGGGAGAGACCCAGTACTTC
TRBD1	TRBV20-1	many	TRBJ1-5	CSAIGNTGGNQPQHF	TGCAGTGCCATAGGAAACACAGGGGGCAATCAGCCCCAGCATTTT
.	TRBV29-1	few	TRBJ1-1	CSVEVSRNEAFF	TGCAGCGTTGAAGTGTCCAGGAATGAAGCTTTCTTT
.	TRBV11-2	many	TRBJ1-1	CASSWGRTEAFF	TGTGCCAGCAGCTGGGGGCGGACTGAAGCTTTCTTT
.	TRBV4-2	.	TRBJ2-5	CASSQGSGGGETQYF	TGTGCCAGCAGCCAAGGGTCAGGAGGCGGAGAGACCCAGTACTTC
.	TRBV30	few	TRBJ2-7	CAWKGVYEQYF	TGTGCCTGGAAGGGCGTCTACGAGCAGTACTTC
.	TRBV10-3	.	TRBJ2-7	CAIGERTNEQYF	TGTGCCATCGGGGAGAGAACCAACGAGCAGTACTTC
.	TRBV12-5	many	TRBJ1-4	CASGFFPGNPFF	TGTGCTAGTGGTTTCTTTCCAGGGAACCCGTTTTTT
TRBD2	TRBV28	many	TRBJ2-7	CASSFGAGGPVYEQYF	TGTGCCAGCAGTTTTGGAGCGGGAGGGCCGGTATACGAGCAGTACTTC
TRBD1	TRBV20-1	many	TRBJ2-7	CSARRGQGDYEQYF	TGCAGTGCTAGGCGGGGACAGGGGGACTACGAGCAGTACTTC
.	TRBV2	many	TRBJ1-3	CASSEGDGTSGNTIYF	TGTGCCAGCAGTGAAGGGGACGGAACCTCTGGAAACACCATATATTTT
.	TRBV10-2	many	TRBJ1-5	CASMTEGQGLNQPQHF	TGCGCCAGCATGACCGAGGGACAAGGCTTAAATCAGCCCCAGCATTTT
.	TRBV19	.	TRBJ2-2	CASLYGAGELFF	TGTGCCAGTTTATATGGGGCCGGGGAGCTGTTTTTT
.	TRBV27	many	TRBJ1-2	CASSFTGSYGYTF	TGTGCCAGCAGTTTCACGGGGTCCTATGGCTACACCTTC
TRBD1	TRBV20-1	many	TRBJ1-2	CSARDQRTGELGYTF	TGCAGTGCTAGAGATCAACGGACAGGGGAACTTGGCTACACCTTC
TRBD1	TRBV10-3	.	TRBJ1-3	CAIRKGDRAGNTIYF	TGTGCCATCAGAAAGGGCGACAGGGCAGGAAACACCATATATTTT
.	TRBV30	few	TRBJ1-1	CAWGRNTEAFF	TGTGCCTGGGGGCGAAACACTGAAGCTTTCTTT
.	TRBV6-1	many	TRBJ2-1	CASSGSSNNEQFF	TGTGCCAGCAGTGGTTCTAGCAACAATGAGCAGTTCTTC
TRBD1	TRBV12-3/TRBV12-4	many	TRBJ1-1	CASRRQGVGVWTEAFF	TGTGCCAGCAGAAGACAGGGGGTGGGTGTATGGACTGAAGCTTTCTTT